The 18 T cell receptor beta chains listed next were all sequenced from one sample in a study of OX40 agonist ivuxolimab in advanced cancers. Generated by immunoSEQ multiplex PCR, the TCRdb table keeps only in-frame clones and is missing some. Here the sample spans fewer than 60,000 clones, 90% to 95% being singletons. This specimen consisted of CD4+ or CD8+ T cells sorted from blood, obtained in a trial of the OX40 agonist ivuxolimab. These receptors were collected from an adult with an advanced solid tumor such as melanoma, head and neck, liver or kidney cancer.

The V and J genes are TRBV10-3 and TRBJ1-5; D uncertain. V was clipped by 2 bases and J by 0 bases, with 5 bases between them. This CDR3 region has 14 residues. Germline CDR1 ENHRY, CDR2 SYGVKD. The CDR3 spells CAISEGYSNQPQHF. The CDR3 coding sequence is TGTGCCATCAGTGAGGGATATAGCAATCAGCCCCAGCATTTT.

V gene TRBV14 combines with J gene TRBJ2-3, with D unclear. The CDR3 is 13 residues long. Per germline, CDR1 SGHDN and CDR2 FVKESK. The germline V and J ends were trimmed by 1 base and 6 bases, with 8 bases remaining between them. In DNA form, the CDR3 reads TGTGCCAGCAGCCAAGTCCAGTTCGATACGCAGTATTTT. It translates to CASSQVQFDTQYF.

This chain joins TRBV7-6 and TRBJ2-7; 8 bases align to TRBD2. CDR1 is SGHVS and CDR2 is FNYEAQ in the germline V gene. V lost 2 bases to trimming and J lost 6 bases; unmatched junction nucleotides: 9. CDR3 length: 15 residues. The CDR3, as DNA: TGTGCCAGCAGCTTAACTAGCGGTCCCCCTGGCGAGCAGTACTTC. This sequence encodes CASSLTSGPPGEQYF. The full variable domain, with the rest looked up from reference TRBV7-6 and TRBJ2-7, is GAGVSQSPRYKVTKRGQDVALRCDPISGHVSLYWYRQALGQGPEFLTYFNYEAQQDKSGLPNDRFSAERPEGSISTLTIQRTEQRDSAMYRCASSLTSGPPGEQYFGPGTRLTVT.

The chain couples TRBV28 to TRBJ2-7; D is unclear. Trimming removed 1 base from V and 6 bases from J, with 4 bases in between. The CDR3 is 11 residues long. Germline assignment: CDR1 MDHEN and CDR2 SYDVKM. This CDR3 reads CASSLFVEQYF. In DNA, the CDR3 is TGTGCCAGCAGTTTATTCGTCGAGCAGTACTTC.

The genes are TRBV6-6 and TRBJ1-2, with 7 bases matching TRBD1. Looked up from germline, CDR1 is MNHNY and CDR2 is SVGAGI (reference sequence). The CDR3 extends over 15 amino acids. After removal of 0 bases from V and 5 bases from J, the junction contained 6 bases not matched to a gene. The CDR3 spells CASSYSDRVGYGYTF. As DNA, the CDR3 is TGTGCCAGCAGTTACTCCGACAGGGTAGGATATGGCTACACCTTC.

The chain employs TRBV5-1 and TRBJ1-5; the D gene is possibly TRBD1 (6 bases). Trimming took 4 bases from V and 6 from J, leaving 17 bases between them. The CDR3 is 15 amino acids. From germline, CDR1 is SGHRS and CDR2 YFSETQ. The CDR3 DNA reads as TGCGCCAGCAGCATTGTCGGGGGCCCGGGTCAGCCCCAGCATTTT. Residues: CASSIVGGPGQPQHF.

The chain couples TRBV28 to TRBJ1-2, with 7 bases lining up with TRBD1. Unmatched junction bases numbered 7, after V lost 6 bases and J lost 6 bases. There are 13 residues in the CDR3. CDR1 is MDHEN and CDR2 is SYDVKM in the germline V gene. As DNA, the CDR3 is TGTGCCAGCAGGATTCAGGGGGAGCATGGCTACACCTTC. It yields the protein CASRIQGEHGYTF.

This chain joins TRBV5-1 and TRBJ2-5, with D unresolved. The germline V and J ends were trimmed by 3 bases and 1 base, with 13 bases remaining between them. The CDR3 consists of 15 residues. CDR1 is SGHRS, CDR2 YFSETQ, per germline. CDR3 DNA: TGCGCCAGCAGCTGGGGTTGGCAGGCCCAAGAGACCCAGTACTTC. Its protein product is CASSWGWQAQETQYF.

The chain couples TRBV11-1 to TRBJ2-3, with 11 bases that match TRBD2. V lost 4 bases and J lost 1; bases outside the gene matches: 1. The length of the CDR3 is 15 residues. Germline V gene sequence: CDR1 SGHAT, CDR2 FQDESV (reference sequence). The CDR3 DNA reads as TGTGCCAGCAGCTCGACTAGCGGGGGCACAGATACGCAGTATTTT. It encodes CASSSTSGGTDTQYF.

This sequence joins TRBV19 and TRBJ1-6; unclear D gene. The CDR3 runs 13 residues. The V and J ends lost 9 bases and 5 bases respectively, with 11 bases between them. The V gene's germline CDR1 is LNHDA and CDR2 SQIVND (reference sequence). CDR3 in DNA: TGTGCCAGCCGGGAGGGAAATAATTCACCCCTCCACTTT. Translating gives CASREGNNSPLHF.

This chain uses TRBV19 with TRBJ2-4; 10 nucleotides match TRBD1. The V gene end was trimmed by 5 bases and the J gene end by 8 bases; junction bases not matched to a gene: 6. This CDR3 has 14 residues. Germline V gives CDR1 LNHDA, CDR2 SQIVND (reference sequence). The CDR3 DNA reads TGTGCCAGTAGTCAACCCGGACAGGGGGACATTCAGTACTTC. Its protein product is CASSQPGQGDIQYF.

The J gene is TRBJ1-5, the V gene TRBV28, with TRBD1 as a possible D gene (6 bases). CDR3 length: 16 amino acids. Germline values: CDR1 MDHEN, CDR2 SYDVKM. Trimming took 2 bases from V and 5 from J, leaving 16 bases between them. CDR3 DNA: TGTGCCAGCAGTTTAATTAGGGCAGGGGCATATCAGCCCCAGCATTTT. This encodes CASSLIRAGAYQPQHF.

Only one count was recorded for this clone. The rearrangement uses TRBV5-1 and TRBJ2-5, with D tentatively TRBD2 (6 bases). The CDR3 contains 14 residues. The V end lost 0 bases, the J end lost 6 bases, and 12 bases lay between the germline ends. Per the germline V gene, CDR1 is SGHRS and CDR2 is YFSETQ. The CDR3 reads CASSLAREDQTQYF. The CDR3, as DNA: TGCGCCAGCAGCTTGGCCAGGGAGGACCAGACCCAGTACTTC.

The chain recombines TRBV11-3 with TRBJ2-7; TRBD1 agrees at 8 bases. Trimming took 4 bases from V and 3 from J; bases not matched to a gene: 2. The CDR3 runs 13 residues. Germline CDR1 is SGHNT and CDR2 is YENEEA. In nucleotides, the CDR3 is TGTGCCAGCAGCTACGGACAGGGCTACGAGCAGTACTTC. It encodes CASSYGQGYEQYF.

The gene calls are TRBV5-1 and TRBJ2-3, with no clear D. Trimming left V 4 bases short and J 6 bases short, with 12 bases between. Germline CDR1 SGHRS, CDR2 YFSETQ. This CDR3 spans 13 amino acids. This chain's CDR3 is CASSAQGSDTQYF. The CDR3 coding sequence is TGCGCCAGCAGCGCTCAAGGGTCCGATACGCAGTATTTT.

J is TRBJ1-4 and V is TRBV7-9, with no clear D. V was cut by 0 bases and J by 3 bases, with 5 bases left in between. Germline CDR1 reads SEHNR; CDR2 reads FQNEAQ (reference sequence). The length of the CDR3 is 14 residues. CDR3 amino acids: CASSLAGANEKLFF. CDR3 nucleotides: TGTGCCAGCAGCTTAGCGGGTGCTAATGAAAAACTGTTTTTT. Complete variable domain (other parts from reference TRBV7-9 and TRBJ1-4): DTGVSQNPRHKITKRGQNVTFRCDPISEHNRLYWYRQTLGQGPEFLTYFQNEAQLEKSRLLSDRFSAERPKGSFSTLEIQRTEQGDSAMYLCASSLAGANEKLFFGSGTQLSVL.

This clone was counted a few times. The chain joins TRBV11-2 to TRBJ2-3; the D call may be TRBD1 or TRBD2 (5 bases each). This CDR3 comprises 15 residues. V was shortened by 2 bases and J by 6 bases, with 15 bases between the two germline ends. Per the germline V gene, CDR1 is SGHAT and CDR2 is FQNNGV. CDR3 DNA: TGTGCCAGCAGCTTAAGGGACCGACCCCTTGATACGCAGTATTTT. Its translation is CASSLRDRPLDTQYF.

This chain joins TRBV29-1 and TRBJ2-3; TRBD1 might be the D (6 bases). The CDR3 runs 13 residues. In germline, CDR1 is SQVTM, CDR2 ANQGSEA. V was pared by 4 bases and J by 4 bases, with 12 bases between. CDR3 sequence reads: CSVVTGKADTQYF. In nucleotides, the CDR3 is TGCAGCGTTGTCACAGGGAAGGCAGATACGCAGTATTTT.